The rows below give T cell receptor beta chains drawn from one sample of a study of T-cell memory formation after mild COVID-19. TCRdb reanalysed the 5' RACE reads using MiXCR and keeps one entry per CDR3 protein. The table has hundreds of thousands of distinct CDR3 sequences, 25% to 30% seen once; the top ten hold approximately 12%. What was sequenced was PBMCs or a T cell subset sorted from them (not recorded which). The receptors here all came from an adult woman who had mild COVID-19 (a few samples of this study predate the infection). Cell type and time point are not known. Both conserved end residues are part of each CDR3. The D gene is left open where the match is weak. Part of the rows lack a size; the others show once, few, many or a class for expanded clones.

clone_size	d_call	v_call	j_call	cdr3_nt	cdr3_aa
many	NA	TRBV29-1	TRBJ2-5	TGCAGCGTTGCCGAGACGGGGGCGACCCAGTACTTC	CSVAETGATQYF
NA	NA	TRBV30	TRBJ2-2	TGTGCCTGGAGTGTAAGAGGCACCGGGGAGCTGTTTTTT	CAWSVRGTGELFF
NA	NA	TRBV7-9	TRBJ2-1	TGTGCCAGCAGCTTAGAGCTAGTCAATGAGCAGTTCTTC	CASSLELVNEQFF
once	NA	TRBV29-1	TRBJ2-3	TGCAGCGTTAGTGGGGGCCAATGGGATACGCAGTATTTT	CSVSGGQWDTQYF
few	TRBD2	TRBV6-5	TRBJ2-1	TGTGCCAGCAGCTGGTCTCGGGGGGGGAATGAGCAGTTCTTC	CASSWSRGGNEQFF
NA	NA	TRBV5-1	TRBJ1-4	TGCGCCAGCAGCCCCACGGACAGCCGGACGGGAAAACTGTTTTTT	CASSPTDSRTGKLFF
NA	NA	TRBV7-2	TRBJ1-5	TGTGCCAGCAGCTTAGGAAGTTATAGCAATCAGCCCCAGCATTTT	CASSLGSYSNQPQHF
NA	NA	TRBV12-3/TRBV12-4	TRBJ1-1	TGTGCCAGCAGTTTAGGGCAGACCGAAGCTTTCTTT	CASSLGQTEAFF
NA	NA	TRBV5-5	TRBJ1-2	TGTGCCAGCAGCTTGGAAGGGATCGGCTATGGCTACACCTTC	CASSLEGIGYGYTF
NA	NA	TRBV12-3/TRBV12-4	TRBJ1-1	TGTGCCAGCAGCCCACGGGGGGCCGCGAACACTGAAGCTTTCTTT	CASSPRGAANTEAFF
NA	NA	TRBV5-5	TRBJ1-4	TGTGCCAGCAGCTGGACAGCTTCTAATGAAAAACTGTTTTTT	CASSWTASNEKLFF
NA	NA	TRBV19	TRBJ1-2	TGTGCCAGTAGCTCAGTCCGGGGCTTCTATGGCTACACCTTC	CASSSVRGFYGYTF
NA	NA	TRBV29-1	TRBJ1-1	TGCAGCGTCGCCGACAGACCTGAAGCTTTCTTT	CSVADRPEAFF
few	NA	TRBV7-6	TRBJ2-7	TGTGCCAGCAGCCGACTAGGGTCCCAGTTCGATTTCACCTTC	CASSRLGSQFDFTF
few	NA	TRBV4-1	TRBJ2-2	TGCGCCAGCAGCCGATGGTCGAACACCGGGGAGCTGTTTTTT	CASSRWSNTGELFF
NA	TRBD1	TRBV7-9	TRBJ2-7	TGTGCCAGCAGCCGAACGACAGGGACAGGGGGGGAGGAGCAGTACTTC	CASSRTTGTGGEEQYF
few	TRBD2	TRBV4-1	TRBJ2-7	TGCGCCAGCAGCCAACTAGCGGGGGGCTTCTTCACCTACGAGCAGTACTTC	CASSQLAGGFFTYEQYF
NA	NA	TRBV5-4	TRBJ1-2	TGTGCCAGCAGCTTCACAGGGAGCGGTGGCTACACCTTC	CASSFTGSGGYTF
few	TRBD1	TRBV7-9	TRBJ2-7	TGTGCCAGCAGCCCTGGGACAGGGTCTAACGAGCAGTACTTC	CASSPGTGSNEQYF
few	NA	TRBV6-6	TRBJ1-5	TGTGCCAGCAGTTGGCCGGGACGTAGCAATCAGCCCCAGCATTTT	CASSWPGRSNQPQHF
NA	NA	TRBV4-1	TRBJ1-1	TGCGCCAGCAGCCAACCAGACGGAGACACTGAAGCTTTCTTT	CASSQPDGDTEAFF
NA	NA	TRBV11-1	TRBJ2-2	TGTGCCAGCAGCACCGCGACAGTGAACACCGGGGAGCTGTTTTTT	CASSTATVNTGELFF